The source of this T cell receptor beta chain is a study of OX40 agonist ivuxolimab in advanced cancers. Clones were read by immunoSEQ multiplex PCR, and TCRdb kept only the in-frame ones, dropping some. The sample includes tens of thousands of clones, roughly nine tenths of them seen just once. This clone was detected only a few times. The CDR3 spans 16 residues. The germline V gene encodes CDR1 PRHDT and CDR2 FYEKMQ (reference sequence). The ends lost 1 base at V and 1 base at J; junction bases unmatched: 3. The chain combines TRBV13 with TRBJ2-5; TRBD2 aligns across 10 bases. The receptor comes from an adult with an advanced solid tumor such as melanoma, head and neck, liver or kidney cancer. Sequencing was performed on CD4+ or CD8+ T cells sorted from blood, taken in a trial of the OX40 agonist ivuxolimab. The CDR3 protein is CASSLEGLALQETQYF. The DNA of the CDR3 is TGTGCCAGCAGCTTAGAGGGACTAGCGCTCCAAGAGACCCAGTACTTC.